The TCR beta chain under discussion was sequenced for a study of blood T cell repertoires in COVID-19 (dated by TCRdb to about 2020). In the study overall: For ImmuneRACE Cohort 3, a participant was defined as recovered based on two consecutive negative NP/OP PCR tests, clearance by a healthcare professional, or resolution of symptoms. Collaborator samples came from the United States, Italy and Spain and covered acute and convalescent phases of COVID-19. The prospective study material was composed of cDNA or gDNA derived from T cells, B-cell-depleted T cells, or PBMCs. Subjects who had been exposed to COVID-19, were actively infected with it, or had recovered from it provided the deeply sampled blood TCRbeta repertoires that made up the dataset. A freely available public database, intended as a resource for researchers studying the immune response to SARS-CoV-2, is where the repertoires were released. The samples were drawn from the first 160 participants of the ongoing ImmuneRACE study and from 1,254 subjects provided by 6 global collaborators. Nearly every sample came with metadata listing a de-identified subject ID, COVID-19 status, age in years and sex. Where HLA class I and class II types were available, the types were taken from metadata supplied by the sample provider, not from assay-based typing. General conclusions and limits of the study: Clinical and demographic metadata were provided uncurated, with the amount varying by source and participant.

TCRbeta CDR3 regions were amplified from genomic DNA using the immunoSEQ Assay, a bias-controlled multiplex PCR. On the study's bioinformatics: Within the assay, amplification of reference gene primers was used to estimate how many nucleated cells each sample contained. Sequence reads were collapsed and filtered to measure the absolute abundance of every unique TCRbeta CDR3 rearrangement. Productive Simpson clonality was computed per sample as the square root of Simpson's diversity index over productive rearrangements. TCRdb obtained this table from immuneACCESS and retained in-frame rearrangements with V and J assigned. These tables miss some clones; where compared with another copy, unresolved V genes account for less than half of the shortfall, and the remainder is unexplained. That table furnishes V, J and clone size, whereas the DNA furnished D and trimming. Counted in this sample were fewer than 250,000 clones; around 83% of them appeared once. The ten largest account for 20% to 25% of the sample.

The CDR3 spans 16 residues, from the cysteine through the phenylalanine. Only the CDR3 region is kept as DNA, spanning 48 bases read in frame from base 1. For this chain, trimming is 1 base at the V end and 6 bases at the J end, and the number of junction bases without a gene match is 7. The germline V gene provides CDR1 ENHRY and CDR2 SYGVKD. In the prospective study, participants were roughly 18 to 89 years old, resided in approximately 22 geographic areas of the United States, and were enrolled through a virtual design. In the prospective study, cohorts were assigned on the basis of participant-reported clinical history obtained from a screening survey and a study questionnaire. Each participant in the prospective study had whole blood, serum and a nasopharyngeal or oropharyngeal swab collected by mobile phlebotomists. Over an approximately 2-month period, participants in the prospective study had the option of providing additional blood draws and questionnaires. Blood samples from the prospective study were shipped frozen or at room temperature prior to DNA extraction.

On this clone: Its antigen remains unidentified. No much larger clone is present one base from it, and per-base qualities are unavailable.

The clonotype was recovered from a woman aged 40 to 49 in a cohort exposed to, infected with or recovered from COVID-19 (not recorded which). Sequences were obtained from PBMCs or T cells enriched from blood (not recorded which). The receptor chain draws on TRBV10-3 and TRBJ1-5; 9 central nucleotides agree with TRBD1. The CDR3 amino acid sequence is: CAISELDRGRGQPQHF. The DNA is TGTGCCATCAGTGAGTTGGACAGGGGTCGGGGTCAGCCCCAGCATTTT.